This T cell receptor (beta chain) appears in the sequencing data of a study of CD8 T cells in ankylosing spondylitis. This clonotype was observed at least ten times. Its matching antigen is unknown. Making use of molecular barcodes, quantitative 5'-RACE generated TCR beta libraries. Via MiXCR, TCRdb re-called the 5' RACE reads, giving one row per CDR3 protein. The sample records about 250,000 distinct CDR3 sequences, roughly a tenth being singletons. The CDR3 has 13 residues. Germline lookup yields CDR1 ENHRY and CDR2 SYGVKD. The V gene end was trimmed by 6 bases and the J gene end by 6 bases; junction bases not matched to a gene: 2. Findings of the study overall: In synovial fluid and blood from reactive arthritis, some motif variants were previously reported. Clones linked to disease, bearing a CD8+ phenotype, were relatively rare in peripheral blood. What seemed typical of ankylosing spondylitis blood was a TCR beta motif built from under 10 highly homologous variants.

The source of this sequence is a male donor with ankylosing spondylitis or in good health (not recorded which). Sequencing was carried out using blood, either unsorted or a sorted T cell fraction (not recorded which). This chain connects TRBV10-3 to TRBJ1-5; 10 nucleotides line up with TRBD1. CDR3 in amino acids: CAIRDRGSQPQHF. In nucleotides, the CDR3 is TGTGCCATCAGGGACAGGGGGAGTCAGCCCCAGCATTTT.